The 19 T cell receptor beta chains in this list originate from one sample, sequenced in a study of CD8+ T cells in alopecia areata. Extraction of RNA preceded its reverse transcription into cDNA, which served as the sequencing template. This table comes from immunoSEQ multiplex PCR, and its TCRdb copy is limited to in-frame clones, with some not included. There are about 64,000 clones in the sample; roughly 40% occur only once, and just over 50% lies in the top ten. Sequencing was performed on NKG2D-low CD8+ T cells sorted from blood. These receptors were obtained from a human donor with alopecia areata.

The chain couples TRBV5-1 to TRBJ2-2; D unclear. V lost 0 bases and J 6 bases, leaving 6 bases between the germline ends. The CDR3 has 13 residues. Germline V gene lookup returns CDR1 SGHRS and CDR2 YFSETQ. The CDR3 nucleotides read TGCGCCAGCAGCTTGGGTGGGGCCGGGGAGCTGTTTTTT. This encodes CASSLGGAGELFF.

The chain couples TRBV9 to TRBJ2-7; 9 bases agree with TRBD1. Germline loops: CDR1 SGDLS, CDR2 YYNGEE. The CDR3 is 14 residues long. Trimming removed 3 bases from V and 2 bases from J; junction bases left unmatched: 3. This CDR3 reads CASSGGQGTYEQYF. The CDR3 DNA reads TGTGCCAGCAGCGGGGGACAGGGAACCTACGAGCAGTACTTC.

The chain combines TRBV27 with TRBJ1-2, with D unclear. Trimming took 4 bases from V and 4 from J, leaving 10 bases between them. This CDR3 has 13 amino acids. Germline V lookup: CDR1 MNHEY, CDR2 SMNVEV (reference sequence). The CDR3 nucleotides are TGTGCCAGCAGTTCCCGACCCCTCTATGGCTACACCTTC. Residues: CASSSRPLYGYTF.

This clone appeared a single time. The V and J genes are TRBV4-2 and TRBJ2-1; 10 bases line up with TRBD2. Germline V gene data show CDR1 as LGHNA and CDR2 as YNFKEQ. The CDR3 is made up of 14 amino acids. Trimming at V came to 4 bases and at J to 6 bases, leaving 3 bases not matched to a gene. CDR3 coding DNA: TGTGCCAGCAGCCCAGCGGGGGGGATCAATGAGCAGTTCTTC. This sequence encodes CASSPAGGINEQFF.

Ten or more counts support this clone. The chain combines TRBV19 with TRBJ2-1; no clear D gene. V was shortened by 5 bases and J by 6 bases, with 11 bases between the two germline ends. Germline CDR1 LNHDA, CDR2 SQIVND (reference sequence). This CDR3 region has 13 residues. This chain's CDR3 is CASSPVLGNEQFF. CDR3 coding DNA: TGTGCCAGTAGTCCTGTCCTGGGCAATGAGCAGTTCTTC.

The V call is TRBV28, the J call TRBJ2-2; D is unclear. The CDR3 runs to 14 residues. Germline V gives CDR1 MDHEN, CDR2 SYDVKM. V was trimmed by 6 bases and J by 0 bases, leaving 8 bases between them. Written as DNA, the CDR3 is TGTGCCAGCAGGCGCAGACCGAACACCGGGGAGCTGTTTTTT. Encoded protein: CASRRRPNTGELFF. Variable domain in full (rest from reference TRBV28 and TRBJ2-2): DVKVTQSSRYLVKRTGEKVFLECVQDMDHENMFWYRQDPGLGLRLIYFSYDVKMKEKGDIPEGYSVSREKKERFSLILESASTNQTSMYLCASRRRPNTGELFFGEGSRLTVL.

This clone has a handful of counts. The chain carries TRBV10-3 and TRBJ2-3, with 16 positions matching TRBD2. The germline gives CDR1 ENHRY, CDR2 SYGVKD. V was clipped by 3 bases and J by 2 bases; unmatched bases: 5. There are 18 residues in the CDR3. CDR3 bases: TGTGCCATCAGTGACGAGGGACTAGCGGGGGGGGTCACAGATACGCAGTATTTT. It translates to CAISDEGLAGGVTDTQYF.

The CDR3 is CASSLEGFGSRGEAFF. CDR3 nucleotide sequence: TGTGCCAGCAGCTTAGAAGGATTTGGCTCCCGGGGTGAAGCTTTCTTT. This rearrangement joins TRBV7-9 to TRBJ1-1; D gene ambiguous. V shed 1 base and J shed 7 bases, with 19 bases lying between them. CDR1 is SEHNR and CDR2 is FQNEAQ in the germline V gene (reference sequence). The CDR3 has 16 amino acids.

The chain recombines TRBV5-1 with TRBJ2-5, with a possible D match to TRBD2 (5 bases). The length of the CDR3 is 13 residues. V was trimmed by 4 bases and J by 2 bases, leaving 9 bases between them. Germline assignment: CDR1 SGHRS and CDR2 YFSETQ. CDR3 bases: TGCGCCAGCAGCGGAGGTGGGCAAGAGACCCAGTACTTC. This encodes CASSGGGQETQYF.

The chain is built from TRBV7-8 and TRBJ2-2; D not certain. The CDR3 consists of 12 residues. Germline-derived CDR1 and CDR2 are SGHVS and FQNEAQ. Trimming pared 4 bases from V and 4 bases from J, leaving 4 bases between. DNA of the CDR3: TGTGCCAGCAGCTCTTCCACCGGGGAGCTGTTTTTT. Protein: CASSSSTGELFF.

This clone was found once. The chain couples TRBV28 to TRBJ2-5; a possible D gene is TRBD1 (5 bases). Trimming left V 8 bases short and J 1 base short, with 14 bases between. Germline CDR1 reads MDHEN; CDR2 reads SYDVKM. The CDR3 is made up of 14 amino acids. The CDR3 protein is CASGAAWGQETQYF. The CDR3 DNA is TGTGCCAGCGGGGCCGCGTGGGGCCAAGAGACCCAGTACTTC.

This chain joins TRBV19 and TRBJ1-2; TRBD1 is a possible D gene (5 bases). Germline CDR1 and CDR2: LNHDA and SQIVND (reference sequence). The CDR3 sequence is 14 residues long. Trimming cost V 5 bases and J 6 bases, with 16 bases left between them. The CDR3 DNA reads as TGTGCCAGTAGTTTCTCCCAGGGAGGTGATGGCTACACCTTC. Protein sequence: CASSFSQGGDGYTF.

The V call is TRBV21-1, the J call TRBJ2-5. TRBV21-1 is shown as a pseudogene. The CDR3 is 11 residues long. The CDR3 is CASSKGETQYF. For the CDR3, the DNA is TGTGCCAGCAGCAAAGGGGAGACCCAGTACTTC.

The V and J genes are TRBV4-3 and TRBJ2-3; 8 bases map to TRBD2. The CDR3 runs to 13 residues. V trimming: 5 bases; J trimming: 6 bases; junction bases outside the gene matches: 4. CDR1 and CDR2 (germline): LGHNA, YSLEER. CDR3 bases: TGCGCCAGCAGCTATAGCGGGAAGGATACGCAGTATTTT. Its protein is CASSYSGKDTQYF.

The J gene is TRBJ2-7, the V gene TRBV25-1; D ambiguous. Trimming took off 1 base at V and 2 bases at J, with 12 bases between the two ends. The CDR3 covers 15 residues. In germline, CDR1 is MGHDK, CDR2 SYGVNS. The chain's CDR3 is CASSESGSPTYEQYF. The CDR3 DNA sequence: TGTGCCAGCAGTGAATCCGGCTCTCCCACCTACGAGCAGTACTTC.

This clone was counted only a few times. V gene TRBV5-6 combines with J gene TRBJ2-7; D possibly corresponds to TRBD1 (5 bases). Per germline, CDR1 SGHDT and CDR2 YYEEEE. The CDR3 consists of 13 residues. V lost 0 bases and J lost 5, with 9 bases in between. CDR3 residues: CASSLGSGHEQYF. The CDR3 DNA is TGTGCCAGCAGCTTGGGTTCAGGGCACGAGCAGTACTTC.

The V gene is TRBV9, the J gene TRBJ2-1, with D maybe TRBD1 (6 bases). Between the trimmed V and J ends, which lost 0 bases and 2 bases, there was a span of 9 bases. CDR1 and CDR2 from the germline V gene are SGDLS and YYNGEE. The CDR3 is 15 residues long. The CDR3 coding sequence is TGTGCCAGCAGCGTAGCGGACAGACCCTACAATGAGCAGTTCTTC. It yields the protein CASSVADRPYNEQFF.

The genes are TRBV7-9 and TRBJ2-7; a weak D match, TRBD2 (6 bases). The CDR3 extends over 14 amino acids. Germline V CDR1 and CDR2: SEHNR, FQNEAQ (reference sequence). V lost 10 bases, J lost 4 bases, and 20 bases lay in between. In DNA form, the CDR3 reads TGTGCCATAAGGCCTACGGGAGTCCCATACGAGCAGTACTTC. Its protein product is CAIRPTGVPYEQYF. Full variable domain (missing parts from reference TRBV7-9 and TRBJ2-7): DTGVSQNPRHKITKRGQNVTFRCDPISEHNRLYWYRQTLGQGPEFLTYFQNEAQLEKSRLLSDRFSAERPKGSFSTLEIQRTEQGDSAMYLCAIRPTGVPYEQYFGPGTRLTVT.

In this sample, this clone turned up a few times. The junction departs from the called germline gene at one end, perhaps through a read error. The J gene is TRBJ2-4, the V gene TRBV7-6; the match to TRBD2 covers 14 bases. The germline gives CDR1 SGHVS, CDR2 FNYEAQ. The CDR3 is 14 residues long. The chain's CDR3 is CASSARLAGGPETF. The CDR3, as DNA: TGTGCCAGCAGCGCAAGACTAGCGGGAGGGCCGGAGACCTTC.